The entry that follows covers one TCR beta chain sequence. Its antigen is still unknown. The cohort was made up of 500 to 800 healthy bone marrow donors. All cohort members were sampled while nominally healthy, although unrecorded immune exposures were likely present. The donor tested CMV seronegative, placing the donor among the 350 or so seronegative members of the cohort. Each donor provided a peripheral blood sample, and peripheral blood mononuclear cells were used for TCR beta sequencing. The Qiagen DNeasy Blood Extraction Kit was used to extract genomic DNA from the blood cell samples. This sample is part of a study of cytomegalovirus exposure and HLA in healthy donors (dated by TCRdb to about 2017). Context from the whole study: An earlier analysis of some 600 of the donors reported roughly 300 Gb of sequence data and around 100 million unique TCR beta sequences obtained from around 170 million T cells. About 300 gigabases of sequencing data and tens of millions of unique TCR sequences were included in an early release covering roughly 700 HLA-typed donors. Of the approximately 400 genotyped donors, about 80% fell in the genetic ancestry cluster associated with self-reported Caucasian donors. The study aimed to test whether signatures of past pathogen exposure could be identified by cataloging public T cell receptors. The T cell repertoires of 550 to 850 subjects were profiled by immunosequencing and related to cytomegalovirus serostatus. Besides the first cohort of roughly 700 subjects, a separate validation cohort made up of roughly 130 different subjects was used. To predict cytomegalovirus infection status, the study brought together high-throughput TCR immunosequencing, statistical association of individual TCRs with disease status, and machine learning. A later analysis re-examined previously published TCR beta repertoires from about 670 donors and added high-resolution HLA genotyping to investigate patterns of TCR occurrence. The later analysis used no new phenotypic data to find candidate immune exposures, relying instead on TCR beta sequences and their occurrence across donors. To decide whether each TCR beta V gene segment behaved as functional or pseudogenic, an earlier analysis of some 600 of the donors relied on high-throughput TCR beta sequencing. Alongside the repertoire data, information on donor age, sex, ethnicity and CMV serostatus was compiled. A later genetic analysis took genome-wide SNP genotypes for about 60% of the roughly 670 donors and used that subset as a discovery cohort. All discovery cohort repertoires had been generated using a single sequencing platform. HLA typing included class I and class II loci at four-digit resolution. The number of typed donors differed by locus: 629-630 for A, B, C, DRB1 and DQB1; some 500 for DQA1; 606 for DPA1; and 400 to 480 for DPB1. A handful of DR-DQ haplotypes were handled as single units for association and clustering because linkage in the cohort was strong. Across about 380 genotyped donors of the cohort, an average of about 240,000 unique TCR beta nucleotide sequences per donor were sequenced, and around 20% of those sequences were non-productive. Beyond this particular receptor, the publication reports: A further reported finding was that TCR beta sequences accurately predicted the HLA-A and HLA-B alleles for most subjects in the first cohort. In vitro tests confirmed that a few of the cytomegalovirus-associated TCR beta chains recognize cytomegalovirus antigens. HLA typing was unavailable for some donors at each locus, so association tests used only the typed subset. The only immune exposure information available for the cohort was CMV serostatus. A later genetic analysis reported fewer N-insertions in productive TCRs among donors in an Asian-associated ancestry cluster than the roughly 690-donor mean. Linkage disequilibrium might explain the correlated functional status among segregating V segments, but an unknown experimental factor could not be ruled out. A later analysis reported that several top co-occurrence clusters appeared linked to parvovirus B19, influenza, CMV and Epstein-Barr virus. Compared with equally common non-associated chains, HLA-associated TCR beta chains in a later analysis were more clonally expanded and had lower generation probabilities. The study gave a list of about 170 TCR beta chains associated with cytomegalovirus. According to a later analysis, TCR association rates differed among HLA loci, with DRB1 alleles showing the most associated TCRs and HLA-C alleles showing the fewest. When HLA alleles, especially DR and DQ, strongly co-occurred, attributing TCR associations to individual alleles was difficult. The classifier was reported to diagnose cytomegalovirus status with high specificity and sensitivity in both the original and validation cohorts. The cohort was sequenced for TCR beta chains only, and without alpha or paired-chain data the features that could be detected were limited. While some public TCRs were present in many individuals, most TCR sequences turned up only very rarely across donors. Because the 87-base-pair reads could not distinguish some IMGT-functional V segments, including TRBV6-2 and TRBV6-3, those segments were excluded. Broadly in line with IMGT annotations, most TCR beta V segments showed up in productive rearrangements about 90% or about 30% of the time in an earlier analysis of 450 to 750 of the donors. According to a later analysis, most CMV-associated TCR beta chains appeared to be HLA-restricted, and the HLA associations seemed to be driven largely by CMV exposure. A cluster of highly shared sequence variants was judged likely to be a technical artifact of the sequencing pipeline. At a false discovery rate of 0.05, a later analysis linked some 18,000 TCR beta sequences to specific HLA alleles. Because counts were too low, roughly 16 rarely observed V segments, including chromosome 9 orphons, were left out of the earlier analysis of some 600 of the donors. Sequencing depth was assumed to be roughly uniform across donors in the presence/absence analyses, though that assumption may not hold. V-gene and J-gene trimming of TCR beta chains was associated with a missense DCLRE1C variant in a later genetic analysis, and the association was replicated in an independent cohort. According to the authors, the approach could potentially be generalized to other disease states and immunological phenotypes.

From the germline V gene (reference sequence), CDR1 is SGHNT and CDR2 is YYREEE. Reading from cysteine to phenylalanine, the CDR3 counts 14 amino acids. CDR3 DNA only is kept here, 42 bases in frame from base 1. Library prep was done by the immunoSEQ multiplex PCR assay. The multiplex PCR relied on a mix of 60 forward primers for TCR Vbeta segments and 13 reverse primers for TCR Jbeta segments. The CDR3 region of rearranged TCR beta genes was amplified from genomic DNA with a multiplex PCR assay. Amplified TCR beta libraries were sequenced as 87-base-pair reads on the Illumina HiSeq System. The study's processing was this. In a later analysis, around 80 million unique TCR beta chains were counted across the approximately 640 repertoires, and roughly 11 million of these chains were shared by at least two donors. To remove PCR and sequencing errors, raw reads were error-corrected and collapsed into unique sequences using a nearest-neighbor algorithm that merged closely related sequences. V, D and J gene segments were assigned by aligning CDR3 sequences to IMGT reference sequences. Each retained sequence needed at least a six-nucleotide match to both a V gene segment and a J gene segment. Rearrangements were classified as productive when the CDR3 lacked stop codons and remained in frame with V and J, and all other rearrangements were classified as non-productive. CDR3 was defined by IMGT convention, running from the second conserved V-encoded cysteine to the conserved J-encoded phenylalanine. In an earlier analysis of roughly 610 of the donors, sequences lacking an unambiguous match to a single V gene segment were excluded. In an earlier analysis of some 590 of the donors, a V segment was called functional when productive rearrangements were above 56.7%, and segregating when the standard deviation between donors exceeded 5%. A statistical classification framework was built to diagnose cytomegalovirus status from the catalog of TCR beta chain sequences. A later analysis assigned V and J genes by comparing TCR nucleotide sequences with IMGT/GENE-DB human TR gene sequences. In a later analysis, CDR3 sequences and most-parsimonious VDJ recombination scenarios were assigned using the TCRdist pipeline. In a later analysis, every TCR beta chain was defined by the combination of its CDR3 amino acid sequence and its V-gene family, and reads without a unique V-gene family were dropped. A later analysis removed 592 highly shared, low-generation-probability nucleotide sequences to deal with suspected cross-contamination and a sequencing artifact. In a later analysis, a clonal expansion index was calculated for each public chain from normalized within-repertoire ranks of inferred template counts. In a later analysis, generation probabilities were computed using a VDJ recombination model fitted to out-of-frame rearrangements, and the results were checked against IGoR. In a later analysis, TCR-TCR, TCR-HLA and TCR-CMV co-occurrence was scored with hypergeometric tests, and a repertoire-size bias correction was applied to TCR pairs. False discovery rates were estimated in a later analysis by permuting HLA or CMV assignments 20 times. In a later analysis, co-occurring TCRs were grouped using DBSCAN, and TCRdist sequence similarity was added for clustering within HLA-allele-positive subsets. Repertoires with fewer than 30,000 or more than 120,000 public chains were left out of co-occurrence clustering, as were a handful of repertoires with anomalous nucleotide sharing. What TCRdb holds here is the immuneACCESS table cut down to in-frame rearrangements. Part of the clones is not present; checked against another copy, under half of the missing clones reflect an unresolved V gene, and the others are unexplained. V and J calls and clone size come straight from that table; D and trimming were deduced from the DNA. This sample's records show roughly 78,000 clones. About 0.83% of the sample lies in the top ten.

The sequence links TRBV5-4 to TRBJ2-5; 8 central bases correspond to TRBD1. The J call is in doubt because the DNA end fits TRBJ2-7 better. Material for sequencing was PBMCs. This TCR derives from a boy aged 5-17 years in good health and CMV-seronegative. The nucleotide sequence reads TGTGCCAGCAGCTTCTCAGGGGGCGGCTACGAGCAGTACTTC. Its amino acids are CASSFSGGGYEQYF.